One sample yielded the 14 T cell receptor beta chains listed below, sequenced in a study of identifying expanded T cells in peripheral blood (dated by TCRdb to about 2019). Library preparation was by the immunoSEQ multiplex PCR assay. The clones in this table, taken by TCRdb from immuneACCESS, are in-frame only. Not every clone is retained; where verified, under half of the shortfall comes from an unresolved V gene, and the cause of the rest is unknown. The sample table holds about 100,000 clones, of which over 75% were seen once. The top ten constitute about 6% of the sample. Material for sequencing was blood. The receptors derive from a person aged 18 to 75 in good health.

V and J are TRBV29-1 and TRBJ2-1; TRBD1 agrees at 8 bases. Trimming took 7 bases from V and 5 from J; bases not matched to a gene: 4. Germline lookup yields CDR1 SQVTM and CDR2 ANQGSEA. The CDR3 is 12 residues long. The CDR3 reads CSAGDRNNEQFF. As DNA, the CDR3 is TGCAGCGCTGGGGACAGGAACAATGAGCAGTTCTTC.

The V call is TRBV30, the J call TRBJ1-5; D is unclear. The germline gives CDR1 GTSNPN, CDR2 SVGIG (reference sequence). Trimming removed 2 bases from V and 10 bases from J, with 15 bases in between. The CDR3 has 13 residues. The CDR3 spells CAWSSGSALPQHF. DNA of the CDR3: TGTGCCTGGAGTAGTGGGTCCGCGCTACCCCAGCATTTT.

The CDR3 region has the DNA TGTGCCAGCAGTTTAAATGGACAGCGGGCGTCCTACGAGCAGTACTTC. Translated, it gives CASSLNGQRASYEQYF. The V gene is TRBV27, the J gene TRBJ2-7; D may be TRBD1 or TRBD2 (6 bases each). The CDR3 is made up of 16 amino acids. The V gene's germline CDR1 is MNHEY and CDR2 SMNVEV (reference sequence). V was clipped by 2 bases and J by 1 base, with 15 bases between them.

The CDR3 loop is CASSRLDSRGDTQYF. The CDR3 coding sequence is TGCGCCAGCAGCCGCCTGGACAGCCGGGGAGATACGCAGTATTTT. The rearrangement links TRBV5-1 to TRBJ2-3, with D possibly matching TRBD1 (6 bases). The germline gives CDR1 SGHRS, CDR2 YFSETQ. The CDR3 sequence is 15 residues long. Trimming shortened V by 4 bases and J by 5 bases, and 17 bases separated the two germline ends.

V and J are TRBV19 and TRBJ2-3; 12 bases align to TRBD1. The CDR3 consists of 14 residues. Germline loops: CDR1 LNHDA, CDR2 SQIVND (reference sequence). J lost 3 bases, V lost 10 bases, and 5 bases had no gene match. CDR3 residues: CATGTGGFTDTQYF. CDR3 in DNA: TGTGCCACCGGGACAGGGGGCTTTACAGATACGCAGTATTTT.

V is TRBV7-9 and J is TRBJ1-1; D may be TRBD1 (6 bases). CDR1 and CDR2 from the germline V gene are SEHNR and FQNEAQ (reference sequence). CDR3 length: 12 amino acids. Trimming shortened V by 11 bases and J by 3 bases, and 13 bases separated the two germline ends. The CDR3 spells CAGTYRDTEAFF. The CDR3 DNA sequence: TGTGCCGGCACCTACAGGGACACTGAAGCTTTCTTT.

The J gene is TRBJ2-1, the V gene TRBV18; TRBD1 agrees at 9 bases. The length of the CDR3 is 20 residues. J gave up 0 bases and V 3 bases, and 15 bases lay outside the gene matches. In germline, CDR1 is KGHSH, CDR2 LQKENI. DNA for the CDR3: TGTGCCAGCTCACCTACGTTGATCACAGGGGGCTCGAGCTCCTACAATGAGCAGTTCTTC. It yields the protein CASSPTLITGGSSSYNEQFF.

The chain carries TRBV27 and TRBJ1-5; D not resolved. This CDR3 region has 13 residues. Germline V lookup: CDR1 MNHEY, CDR2 SMNVEV (reference sequence). Trimming removed 6 bases at V and 4 bases at J, with 10 bases between. CDR3 nucleotide sequence: TGTGCCAGCAGGGCCTCGCAAAATCAGCCCCAGCATTTT. Its protein product is CASRASQNQPQHF.

This clone was seen a handful of times. J is TRBJ1-3 and V is TRBV6-5, with TRBD1 identical over 7 bases. V dropped 3 bases and J dropped 0; count of bases not matched to a gene: 5. The CDR3 length is 16 residues. Looked up from germline, CDR1 is MNHEY and CDR2 is SVGAGI. The chain's CDR3 is CASSYSGTVSGNTIYF. The DNA for the CDR3 is TGTGCCAGCAGTTATTCGGGGACAGTCTCTGGAAACACCATATATTTT.

J is TRBJ2-2 and V is TRBV9, with 11 nucleotides matching TRBD2. The length of the CDR3 is 15 residues. J gave up 6 bases and V 3 bases, and 4 bases lay outside the gene matches. The germline V gene encodes CDR1 SGDLS and CDR2 YYNGEE. DNA of the CDR3: TGTGCCAGCAGCGGACTAGCGGGACCCTCCGGGGAGCTGTTTTTT. It specifies CASSGLAGPSGELFF.

This chain uses TRBV19 with TRBJ2-7; 8 nucleotides line up with TRBD1. V lost 11 bases to trimming and J lost 3 bases; unmatched junction nucleotides: 3. There are 11 residues in the CDR3. Germline V gives CDR1 LNHDA, CDR2 SQIVND (reference sequence). The CDR3 bases are TGTGCCGCAGGGGGCTACTACGAGCAGTACTTC. The encoded protein is CAAGGYYEQYF. The full variable domain, with the rest looked up from reference TRBV19 and TRBJ2-7, is DGGITQSPKYLFRKEGQNVTLSCEQNLNHDAMYWYRQDPGQGLRLIYYSQIVNDFQKGDIAEGYSVSREKKESFPLTVTSAQKNPTAFYLCAAGGYYEQYFGPGTRLTVT.

This rearrangement joins TRBV29-1 to TRBJ2-2, with D unresolved. Between the trimmed V and J ends, which lost 7 bases and 0 bases, there was a span of 12 bases. The germline V gene encodes CDR1 SQVTM and CDR2 ANQGSEA. The length of the CDR3 is 14 residues. The DNA for the CDR3 is TGCAGCGCTGTGATAGTCCCGAACACCGGGGAGCTGTTTTTT. Translation: CSAVIVPNTGELFF.

This chain's CDR3 is CASSPSGGVSTEAFF. CDR3 bases: TGTGCCAGCTCACCATCAGGCGGGGTGAGCACTGAAGCTTTCTTT. The chain uses TRBV18 and TRBJ1-1; D remains unclear. The ends were cut back, 2 bases at V and 4 bases at J, with 14 bases in the middle. Germline CDR1 reads KGHSH; CDR2 reads LQKENI. This CDR3 has 15 amino acids.

V gene TRBV5-1 combines with J gene TRBJ1-1, with D maybe TRBD1 (5 bases). The germline V gene encodes CDR1 SGHRS and CDR2 YFSETQ. CDR3 length: 14 amino acids. Between the trimmed V and J ends, which lost 0 bases and 1 base, there was a span of 7 bases. CDR3 coding DNA: TGCGCCAGCAGCTTGGGACAGAGGAACACTGAAGCTTTCTTT. Translated: CASSLGQRNTEAFF.